This T cell receptor beta chain derives from a study of cytomegalovirus exposure and HLA in healthy donors. General study findings and limits: The study flagged some 180 TCR beta chains as cytomegalovirus-associated. Versus the approximately 670-donor mean, an Asian-associated ancestry cluster reportedly showed fewer N-insertions in a later analysis.

PCR used 60 Vbeta primers and 13 Jbeta primers. Some clones are missing from TCRdb's copy, which holds only in-frame ones; the method was immunoSEQ multiplex PCR. The sample carries about 160,000 clones, roughly nine tenths recorded once. On this clone: The antigen is undetermined.

Germline CDR1 GTSNPN, CDR2 SVGIG (reference sequence). The CDR3 spans 15 residues. Trimming cost V 8 bases and J 0 bases, with 17 bases left between them. The V and J genes are TRBV30 and TRBJ1-5; a possible D gene is TRBD1 (6 bases). Specimen: PBMCs. The receptor comes from a woman in her thirties in good health and CMV-seronegative. The CDR3 spells CAARGAATSNQPQHF. CDR3 bases: TGTGCCGCCAGGGGTGCAGCTACTAGCAATCAGCCCCAGCATTTT.